The present T cell receptor beta chain was sequenced within a study of OX40 agonist ivuxolimab in advanced cancers. About the study: Aged roughly 20 to 85 with a mean of around 60 years, they were around 83% male.

About this clone: The antigen remains undetermined.

This table comes from immunoSEQ multiplex PCR, and its TCRdb copy is limited to in-frame clones, with some not included. The data hold 70,000 to 85,000 clones, with around 94% observed a single time. V was shortened by 6 bases and J by 3 bases, with 9 bases between the two germline ends. The germline V gene has CDR1 SNHLY and CDR2 FYNNEI. The CDR3 loop spans 12 amino acids. Overall study findings and caveats: Determination of antigen specificity was not performed for the expanded peripheral T cells.

The sequence was obtained from an adult with an advanced solid tumor such as melanoma, head and neck, liver or kidney cancer. The source material was CD4+ or CD8+ T cells sorted from blood, sampled in a trial of the OX40 agonist ivuxolimab. The chain links TRBV2 to TRBJ2-7, with D possibly matching TRBD1 (5 bases). Here the CDR3 DNA reads TGTGCCAGCAGGGGGCGGATCTACGAGCAGTACTTC. Amino acid sequence: CASRGRIYEQYF.